This TCR beta chain was obtained from a study of blood T cells in healthy people across ages. The authors ran a second PCR of 7 to 11 cycles using a sample-barcoded 5' primer and a J-beta primer mix. One entry per CDR3 protein results from TCRdb running MiXCR on the 5' RACE reads. The sample carries over 700,000 distinct CDR3 sequences, roughly 25% recorded once. With 0 bases removed from V and 3 bases from J, the gap between germline ends came to 7 bases. Germline V gene sequence: CDR1 SGHTA, CDR2 FQGNSA. This CDR3 contains 14 residues. The same specimen was also included in a second study, on T cells of mothers and their children.

Source material: blood. The chain carries TRBV7-2 and TRBJ2-3; D gene ambiguous. The origin of this receptor is a boy younger than 18 in good health. DNA for the CDR3: TGTGCCAGCAGCTTAGCTGTTGCGACAGATACGCAGTATTTT. Protein sequence: CASSLAVATDTQYF.